This is a list of T cell receptor beta chains from one sample in a study of blood T cell repertoires in COVID-19. The data were produced by immunoSEQ multiplex PCR, yet TCRdb's version contains in-frame clones alone and is incomplete. The data contain roughly 230,000 clones, about 80% of them singletons. Sequenced material: PBMCs or T cells enriched from blood (not recorded which). Receptors were obtained from a man in his fifties or sixties who had recovered from COVID-19. Both conserved end residues are part of each CDR3. The D gene is left open where the match is weak. Clone size, where shown, is once, few, many, or a class for clones that have expanded.

D gene	V gene	clone size	J gene	CDR3 protein	CDR3 DNA
NA	TRBV11-3	NA	TRBJ2-4	CASSLPSRGSPKNIQYF	TGTGCCAGCAGCCTCCCTTCCAGGGGATCGCCCAAAAACATTCAGTACTTC
NA	TRBV6-5	NA	TRBJ1-4	CASSSSRDSGLFF	TGTGCCAGCAGTTCCTCCCGGGATTCGGGACTGTTTTTT
TRBD1	TRBV23-1	NA	TRBJ1-5	CASSQSLGYRGHGQPQHF	TGCGCCAGCAGTCAATCCCTTGGCTACAGGGGGCACGGTCAGCCCCAGCATTTT
TRBD1	TRBV4-1	NA	TRBJ1-3	CASSQARGLGNTIYF	TGCGCCAGCAGCCAAGCCAGGGGGCTGGGAAACACCATATATTTT
NA	TRBV12-5	NA	TRBJ2-1	CASGLSGGYNEQFF	TGTGCTAGTGGTTTGTCTGGGGGGTACAATGAGCAGTTCTTC
NA	TRBV15	NA	TRBJ2-3	CATSRGQARGDTQYF	TGTGCCACCAGCAGAGGACAGGCCCGAGGAGATACGCAGTATTTT
NA	TRBV12-5	few	TRBJ1-5	CAGMIRENSNQPQHF	TGTGCTGGAATGATCCGGGAGAATAGCAATCAGCCCCAGCATTTT
TRBD2	TRBV7-2	once	TRBJ2-7	CASRPTSGREAPYEQYF	TGTGCCAGCAGACCTACTAGCGGGAGGGAGGCTCCCTACGAGCAGTACTTC
NA	TRBV15	NA	TRBJ1-1	CATSRGTTLVEAFF	TGTGCCACCAGCAGAGGGACAACCCTTGTCGAAGCTTTCTTT
NA	TRBV28	NA	TRBJ1-6	CASSLPPWTAAGFSANSPLHF	TGTGCCAGCAGTTTACCCCCCTGGACAGCTGCCGGGTTCTCTGCGAATTCACCCCTCCACTTT
TRBD2	TRBV9	NA	TRBJ2-3	CASSVESGGGTDTQYF	TGTGCCAGCAGCGTAGAGAGCGGGGGGGGAACAGATACGCAGTATTTT
TRBD1	TRBV6-5	NA	TRBJ1-2	CASSYAGGPRSGYTF	TGTGCCAGCAGTTACGCAGGGGGGCCCCGATCTGGCTACACCTTC
NA	TRBV11-3	few	TRBJ1-1	CASSYDRDTSAEAFF	TGTGCCAGCAGCTACGACCGGGACACTTCGGCTGAAGCTTTCTTT
NA	TRBV18	few	TRBJ1-5	CASSPESGQPYNQPQHF	TGTGCCAGCTCACCAGAGTCAGGACAGCCTTATAATCAGCCCCAGCATTTT
NA	TRBV11-3	NA	TRBJ2-1	CASRTGTTYNEQFF	TGTGCCAGCAGAACAGGCACGACCTACAATGAGCAGTTCTTC
NA	TRBV10-3	NA	TRBJ1-6	CAISESGAWNSPLHF	TGTGCCATCAGTGAGTCGGGGGCTTGGAATTCACCCCTCCACTTT
TRBD2	TRBV28	NA	TRBJ2-3	CASSLMAGGLDTQYF	TGTGCCAGCAGTTTAATGGCGGGAGGGTTGGATACGCAGTATTTT
TRBD1	TRBV19	NA	TRBJ1-4	CASRDRGSTTNEKLFF	TGTGCCAGTCGGGACAGGGGAAGCACAACTAATGAAAAACTGTTTTTT
TRBD2	TRBV6-1	once	TRBJ2-5	CASSEWRLAGRETQYF	TGTGCCAGCAGTGAATGGCGCCTAGCGGGAAGAGAGACCCAGTACTTC
TRBD1	TRBV5-6	NA	TRBJ1-5	CASSLGWTGLQPQHF	TGTGCCAGCAGCCTGGGTTGGACAGGACTTCAGCCCCAGCATTTT
TRBD1	TRBV30	NA	TRBJ1-5	CAWARQAIIAQTRDSFNQPQHF	TGTGCCTGGGCGCGACAAGCCATTATAGCTCAAACCCGGGACAGCTTCAATCAGCCCCAGCATTTT
TRBD1	TRBV7-2	once	TRBJ2-3	CASSLGGGQGINTQYF	TGTGCCAGCAGCTTAGGGGGGGGACAGGGAATAAATACGCAGTATTTT
NA	TRBV5-1	once	TRBJ1-5	CASSLEGFDNQPQHF	TGCGCCAGCAGCTTGGAGGGGTTCGACAATCAGCCCCAGCATTTT
TRBD2	TRBV9	NA	TRBJ2-1	CASSYSGLAGGNEQFF	TGTGCCAGCAGCTACTCTGGACTAGCGGGGGGGAATGAGCAGTTCTTC
NA	TRBV10-3	NA	TRBJ2-1	CAIQGPTLNEQFF	TGTGCCATCCAGGGCCCCACTCTTAATGAGCAGTTCTTC
NA	TRBV29-1	NA	TRBJ2-6	CSVDLVSSLSGANVLTF	TGCAGCGTTGACCTCGTCTCCTCCCTCTCTGGGGCCAACGTCCTGACTTTC
NA	TRBV28	NA	TRBJ1-5	CASSLTRGGWAQPQHF	TGTGCCAGCAGTTTAACCCGTGGGGGGTGGGCTCAGCCCCAGCATTTT
NA	TRBV5-5	few	TRBJ1-2	CASSLSMENYGYTF	TGTGCCAGCAGCTTGTCCATGGAGAACTATGGCTACACCTTC
NA	TRBV23-1	NA	TRBJ2-1	CASSQTTNRLEKRNEQFF	TGCGCCAGCAGTCAAACCACCAACAGATTAGAGAAACGCAATGAGCAGTTCTTC
NA	TRBV4-3	NA	TRBJ2-4	CASSQDPGAKNIQYF	TGCGCCAGCAGCCAAGATCCAGGGGCCAAAAACATTCAGTACTTC
NA	TRBV10-1	NA	TRBJ2-3	CASSGLGGSTDTQYF	TGCGCCAGCAGTGGGCTAGGAGGAAGCACAGATACGCAGTATTTT
NA	TRBV27	NA	TRBJ2-1	CASSLREHITYNEQFF	TGTGCCAGCAGTTTGAGGGAGCACATAACATACAATGAGCAGTTCTTC
TRBD2	TRBV3-1/TRBV3-2	NA	TRBJ2-3	CASSLGLAGGASTDTQYF	TGTGCCAGCAGCTTGGGACTAGCGGGGGGGGCTAGCACAGATACGCAGTATTTT
NA	TRBV18	NA	TRBJ1-5	CASSPYSSNQPQHF	TGTGCCAGCTCACCTTATTCTAGCAATCAGCCCCAGCATTTT
TRBD1	TRBV6-2/TRBV6-3	NA	TRBJ1-2	CASSFLTGTGDGYTF	TGTGCCAGCAGTTTCTTAACCGGGACAGGGGATGGCTACACCTTC
TRBD1	TRBV5-1	once	TRBJ2-1	CASSQGAGSNEQFF	TGCGCCAGCAGCCAGGGGGCAGGGAGTAATGAGCAGTTCTTC
TRBD1	TRBV6-5	NA	TRBJ1-2	CASSGQGPNYGYTF	TGTGCCAGCAGCGGACAGGGACCAAACTATGGCTACACCTTC
NA	TRBV5-1	NA	TRBJ1-5	CASRLGTQGGQPQHF	TGCGCCAGCAGGTTAGGGACACAGGGTGGACAGCCCCAGCATTTT
NA	TRBV6-5	NA	TRBJ1-6	CASSPIQGWNSPLHF	TGTGCCAGCAGCCCCATCCAGGGATGGAATTCACCCCTCCACTTT
NA	TRBV30	NA	TRBJ1-1	CAWRARREAFF	TGTGCCTGGAGGGCCCGGAGGGAAGCTTTCTTT
TRBD2	TRBV5-6	NA	TRBJ2-7	CASSFYLAGVYEQYF	TGTGCCAGCAGCTTTTACCTAGCGGGGGTTTACGAGCAGTACTTC
NA	TRBV2	NA	TRBJ2-1	CASRVYREYNEQFF	TGTGCCAGCAGGGTGTACAGGGAATACAATGAGCAGTTCTTC
TRBD1	TRBV14	once	TRBJ1-2	CASSPIGQGASFFGYTF	TGTGCCAGCAGCCCAATCGGACAGGGGGCTTCTTTTTTTGGCTACACCTTC
NA	TRBV5-4	NA	TRBJ2-7	CASSFSSYEQYF	TGTGCCAGCAGCTTTAGCTCCTACGAGCAGTACTTC
TRBD1	TRBV19	few	TRBJ1-2	CAPPWGTQGESCYGYTF	TGTGCCCCTCCGTGGGGGACTCAGGGGGAATCTTGCTATGGCTACACCTTC
NA	TRBV29-1	NA	TRBJ2-5	CSVGVSGGQETQYF	TGCAGCGTTGGGGTTTCAGGGGGGCAAGAGACCCAGTACTTC
NA	TRBV27	NA	TRBJ2-7	CASSLSIRYGVHYEQYF	TGTGCCAGCAGTTTATCGATTCGGTACGGGGTCCACTACGAGCAGTACTTC
NA	TRBV24-1	NA	TRBJ2-5	CATSSLETQYF	TGTGCCACCAGCTCCCTGGAGACCCAGTACTTC
NA	TRBV2	NA	TRBJ2-1	CASRRDSGKFF	TGTGCCAGCAGAAGAGACTCGGGAAAGTTCTTC
TRBD2	TRBV7-9	once	TRBJ2-7	CASSSPTSGNYEQYF	TGTGCCAGCAGCTCACCGACTAGCGGGAACTACGAGCAGTACTTC
TRBD2	TRBV7-2	NA	TRBJ2-2	CASSLRLAGTGTGELFF	TGTGCCAGCAGCTTGAGACTAGCGGGAACGGGGACCGGGGAGCTGTTTTTT
NA	TRBV7-8	NA	TRBJ1-5	CASSWRTDNQPQHF	TGTGCCAGCAGCTGGCGGACAGACAATCAGCCCCAGCATTTT
NA	TRBV29-1	NA	TRBJ2-7	CSVERGYEQYF	TGCAGCGTTGAACGGGGCTACGAGCAGTACTTC
NA	TRBV19	NA	TRBJ1-5	CASNHPGLDRRPQHF	TGTGCCAGTAACCACCCAGGGCTGGATAGAAGGCCCCAGCATTTT
NA	TRBV7-2	NA	TRBJ1-5	CASSFSAWQPQHF	TGTGCCAGCAGCTTCAGTGCCTGGCAGCCCCAGCATTTT
NA	TRBV30	few	TRBJ2-5	CAWSGRGGVALETQYF	TGTGCCTGGAGTGGTAGGGGGGGGGTCGCGCTGGAGACCCAGTACTTC
TRBD2	TRBV4-2	few	TRBJ2-1	CASSHNPSGGALDKQFF	TGTGCCAGCAGCCACAACCCTAGCGGGGGGGCGCTCGACAAGCAGTTCTTC
NA	TRBV2	few	TRBJ1-3	CASREQYRSGNTIYF	TGTGCCAGCAGGGAACAGTACCGCTCTGGAAACACCATATATTTT
NA	TRBV7-6	NA	TRBJ1-5	CASSLGSQGTLAAQHF	TGTGCCAGCAGCTTAGGCTCCCAGGGTACCCTTGCTGCCCAGCATTTT